This T cell receptor (beta chain) was recorded in a study of T cells after yellow fever vaccination. Study-level findings and limits: At less than 97% for CD4 and roughly 87% for CD8, most primary-vaccination clones showed up again after the booster. FACS-sorted repertoires could contain abundant clonotypes contaminating from the bulk population. The secondary response peaked faster, at day 5 versus 15, but was weaker.

TCRdb re-called the 5' RACE reads through MiXCR, storing one row per CDR3 protein. Of around 350,000 distinct CDR3 sequences listed, 11% were seen once; the top ten hold more than 15%. Worth noting for this clonotype: Antigen specificity is unknown.

CDR1 is LGHNT, CDR2 FRNRAP, per germline. The CDR3 consists of 18 residues. V shed 2 bases and J 0 bases; nucleotides not matched to a gene: 8. This TCR was recovered from a man between 18 and 29 years old who received the YFV17D yellow fever vaccine. The chain has TRBV12-5 and TRBJ2-3; 10 nucleotides align to TRBD2. The source material was PBMCs, sampled on the day of the first yellow fever vaccination. CDR3 bases: TGTGCTAGTGGTTTGCCGGGACTAGCGAAAATCAGCACAGATACGCAGTATTTT. This sequence encodes CASGLPGLAKISTDTQYF.